The clone carrying this T cell receptor (beta chain) occurred a few times. This CDR3 region has 15 residues. Germline values: CDR1 MNHEY, CDR2 SVGAGI. V dropped 4 bases and J dropped 4; count of bases not matched to a gene: 5. This sample is part of a study of cytomegalovirus exposure and HLA in healthy donors. It was with 60 Vbeta and 13 Jbeta primers that the PCR ran. Here immunoSEQ multiplex PCR was the method, and the copy in TCRdb shows in-frame clones only, minus some. The table shows 180,000 or so clones, with 70% to 90% occurring only once. Sequenced: PBMCs. The clonotype originates from a man between 18 and 35 years old in good health and CMV-seropositive. The chain uses TRBV6-5 and TRBJ1-5; 9 bases are a match to TRBD1. This CDR3 reads CASSWTGARNQPQHF. CDR3 coding DNA: TGTGCCAGCAGTTGGACAGGGGCGAGGAATCAGCCCCAGCATTTT.